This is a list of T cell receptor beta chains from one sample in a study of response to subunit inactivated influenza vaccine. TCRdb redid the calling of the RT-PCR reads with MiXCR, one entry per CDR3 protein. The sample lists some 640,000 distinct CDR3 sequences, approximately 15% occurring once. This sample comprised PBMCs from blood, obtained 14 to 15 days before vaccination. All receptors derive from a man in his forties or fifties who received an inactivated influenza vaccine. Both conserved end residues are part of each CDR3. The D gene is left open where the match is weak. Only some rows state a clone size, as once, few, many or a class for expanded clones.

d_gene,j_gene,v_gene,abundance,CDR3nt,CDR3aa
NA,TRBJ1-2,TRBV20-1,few,TGCAGTGCTAGAGGCCAAACGGGGTGCACCTTC,CSARGQTGCTF
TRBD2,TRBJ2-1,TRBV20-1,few,TGCAGTGCTTTAAGGCTACTAGCGGGAAGCTACAATGAGCAGTTCTTC,CSALRLLAGSYNEQFF
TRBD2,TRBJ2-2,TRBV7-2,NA,TGTGCCAGCAGCTTAGTACCCCTAGCGGGGGTCGGGGAGCTGTTTTTT,CASSLVPLAGVGELFF
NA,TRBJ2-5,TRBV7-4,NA,TGTGCCAGCAGCTTAAGTGCAGGCGGTGGGGGAGAGACCCAGTACTTC,CASSLSAGGGGETQYF
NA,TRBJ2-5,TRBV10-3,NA,TGTGCCATCAGGTCGGGCCAGGGAACCCAAGAGACCCAGTACTTC,CAIRSGQGTQETQYF
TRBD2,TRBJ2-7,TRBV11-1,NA,TGTGCCAGCAGCTTAGGATTTGCGGGAGGGATCAGTCCCTACGGCGAGCAGTACTTC,CASSLGFAGGISPYGEQYF
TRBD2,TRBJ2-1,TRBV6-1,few,TGTGCCAGCAGTGAGTGGGGACTAGCGGGGCGCAATAGGAATGAGCAGTTCTTC,CASSEWGLAGRNRNEQFF
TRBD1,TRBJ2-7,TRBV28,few,TGTGCCAGCAATCCACGTGGTCGACAGGGGGTGCGAACCTACGAGCAGTACTTC,CASNPRGRQGVRTYEQYF
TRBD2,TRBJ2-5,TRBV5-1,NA,TGCGCCAGCAGCTTGGCCCCGTGGACTAGCGGGGGCCCGGAAGGGACCCAGTACTTC,CASSLAPWTSGGPEGTQYF
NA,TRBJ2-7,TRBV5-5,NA,TGTGCCAGCAGCTTGGCCAGGGCAGGGGTCTACGAGCAGTACTTC,CASSLARAGVYEQYF
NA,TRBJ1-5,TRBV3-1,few,TGTGCCAGCAGCTTGAGCGGTAAGCCCCAGCATTTT,CASSLSGKPQHF
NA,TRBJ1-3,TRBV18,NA,TGTGCCAGCTTACCACCTTTCGACTCTGGAAACACCATATATTTT,CASLPPFDSGNTIYF
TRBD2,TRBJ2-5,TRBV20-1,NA,TGCAGCGCCCGGGCTAGCGGCCTAGAGACCCAGTACTTC,CSARASGLETQYF
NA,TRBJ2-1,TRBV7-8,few,TGTGCCAGCAGGCCTGACAGCACCCTCAATGAGCAGTTCTTC,CASRPDSTLNEQFF
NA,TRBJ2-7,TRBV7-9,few,TGTGCCAGCAGCCCCGACTTCCTTCCAAGCTCCTACGAGCAGTACTTC,CASSPDFLPSSYEQYF
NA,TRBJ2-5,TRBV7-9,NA,TGTGCCAGCAGCAAGGGCGAGGGACCGAACCAAGAGACCCAGTACTTC,CASSKGEGPNQETQYF
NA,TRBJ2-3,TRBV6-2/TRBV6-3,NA,TGTGCCAGCAGTCGCGGGACCGGCCTTCGCACAGATACGCAGTATTTT,CASSRGTGLRTDTQYF
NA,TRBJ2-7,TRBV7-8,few,TGTGCCAGCAGCTTAACTCCCGGCTCCTACGAGCAGTACTTC,CASSLTPGSYEQYF
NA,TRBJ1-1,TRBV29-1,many,TGCAGCGTTGTAAGACACCAGAACACTGAAGCTTTCTTT,CSVVRHQNTEAFF
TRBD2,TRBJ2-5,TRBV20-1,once,TGCAGTGCTAGAGATCCCCTAGCGGGGGGTAAAGAGACCCAGTACTTC,CSARDPLAGGKETQYF
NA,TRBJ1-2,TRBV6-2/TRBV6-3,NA,TGTGCCAGCAGTTACTCGTCAGGACCCGGCTACACCTTC,CASSYSSGPGYTF
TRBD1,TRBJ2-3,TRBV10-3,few,TGTGCCATCAGCGCATCCGGGACAGCTAGCACAGATACGCAGTATTTT,CAISASGTASTDTQYF
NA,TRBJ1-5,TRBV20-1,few,TGCAGTGCTAGAGACTCTGGCACAGGGCATCAGCCCCAGCATTTT,CSARDSGTGHQPQHF
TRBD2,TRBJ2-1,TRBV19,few,TGTGCCAGTAGGTCTAGCGGGGGGGCCATTGAGCAGTTCTTC,CASRSSGGAIEQFF
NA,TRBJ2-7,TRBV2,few,TGTGCCAGCAGTGTGTTTGGGGGTAGCGAGCAGTACTTC,CASSVFGGSEQYF
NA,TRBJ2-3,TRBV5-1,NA,TGCGCCAGCAGCTTGGCCAGCGGACCGGGGACAGATACGCAGTATTTT,CASSLASGPGTDTQYF
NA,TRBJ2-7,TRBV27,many,TGTGCCAGCAGTTTAAAGGCGGAGACCTACGAGCAGTACTTC,CASSLKAETYEQYF
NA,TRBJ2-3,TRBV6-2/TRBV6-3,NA,TGTGCCAGCAGTTACGTCGGGGACACAGATACGCAGTATTTT,CASSYVGDTDTQYF
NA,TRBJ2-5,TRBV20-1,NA,TGCAGTGCTAGAGACTTATTAGGGGGGATCGGACAGTCGCAAGAGACCCAGTACTTC,CSARDLLGGIGQSQETQYF
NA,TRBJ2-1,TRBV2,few,TGTGCCAGCAGCCCCAGGTGGCTAGCTTCAAATTTGGACAATGAGCAGTTCTTC,CASSPRWLASNLDNEQFF
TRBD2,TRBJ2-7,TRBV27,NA,TGTGCCAGCAGTCCGATAGGACTAGCGGTCTCCTACGAGCAGTACTTC,CASSPIGLAVSYEQYF
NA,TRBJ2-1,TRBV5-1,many,TGCGCCAGCAGCCTGGGTACTAACAATGAGCAGTTCTTC,CASSLGTNNEQFF
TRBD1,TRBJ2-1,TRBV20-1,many,TGCAGTGCTAGAAGGGGGCCAACTTCCTACAATGAGCAGTTCTTC,CSARRGPTSYNEQFF
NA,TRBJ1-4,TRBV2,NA,TGTGCCAGCACCCGCCGGGGTACTAATGAAAAACTGTTTTTT,CASTRRGTNEKLFF
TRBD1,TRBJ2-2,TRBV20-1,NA,TGCTGTGCTAGAGATCTGGGACAGTCGAACACCGGGGAGCTGTTTTTT,CCARDLGQSNTGELFF
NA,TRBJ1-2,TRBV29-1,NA,TGCAGCTCTGGCAGGGGCGATGGCTACACCTTC,CSSGRGDGYTF
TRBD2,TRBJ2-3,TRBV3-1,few,TGTGCCAGCAGCCAAGAACCGGCGGGAGGCGGAGATACGCAGTATTTT,CASSQEPAGGGDTQYF
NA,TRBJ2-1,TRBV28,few,TGTGCCAGCAGTTTGCTTCGGGAGCAGTTCTTC,CASSLLREQFF
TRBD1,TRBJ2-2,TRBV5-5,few,TGTGCCAGCACCAAAGACCCGGGACAGGGCTACACCGGGGAGCTGTTTTTT,CASTKDPGQGYTGELFF
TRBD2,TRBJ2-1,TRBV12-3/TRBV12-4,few,TGTGCCAGCAGTGGACGGGGGGGAAAAGGGTACAATGAGCAGTTCTTC,CASSGRGGKGYNEQFF
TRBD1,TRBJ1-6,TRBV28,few,TGTGCCAGCAGTTTCGCGCCGGGACAGCAAAATTCACCCCTCCACTTT,CASSFAPGQQNSPLHF
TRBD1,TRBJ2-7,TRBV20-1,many,TGCAGCCATAGGACAGGGAGCTCCTACGAGCAGTACTTC,CSHRTGSSYEQYF
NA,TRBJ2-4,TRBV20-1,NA,TGCAGTGCTCAGAGGGGTGCCAAAAACATTCAGTACTTC,CSAQRGAKNIQYF